What follows are 10 T cell receptor beta chains derived from one specimen sequenced in a study of T cell responses to AZD1222 COVID-19 vaccine. Profiling relied on immunoSEQ multiplex PCR, and the TCRdb table lists in-frame clones only, not all of them. The table has 65,000 to 90,000 clones, 75% to 90% seen once; the top ten hold approximately 8.6%. The source material was peripheral blood, sampled 28 days after the second AZD1222 dose. The receptors stem from an adult who received the AZD1222 COVID-19 vaccine.

This clone was recorded once. The V gene is TRBV18, the J gene TRBJ2-2; 8 positions match TRBD1. The ends lost 3 bases at V and 5 bases at J; junction bases unmatched: 2. This CDR3 comprises 14 residues. Germline lookup yields CDR1 KGHSH and CDR2 LQKENI. CDR3 in amino acids: CASSPDRATGELFF. The CDR3 bases are TGTGCCAGCTCACCGGACAGGGCTACCGGGGAGCTGTTTTTT.

The J gene is TRBJ1-2, the V gene TRBV20-1; D is uncertain. The length of the CDR3 is 11 residues. Germline CDR1 DFQATT, CDR2 SNEGSKA (reference sequence). V shed 3 bases and J shed 3 bases, with 5 bases lying between them. CDR3: CSASVDYGYTF. The CDR3 region has the DNA TGCAGTGCTAGTGTTGACTATGGCTACACCTTC.

The rearrangement uses TRBV6-2 or TRBV6-3 and TRBJ2-4; no clear D. Per the germline V gene, CDR1 is MNHEY and CDR2 is SVGEGT. The CDR3 is 17 residues long. Trimming left V 5 bases short and J 3 bases short, with 20 bases between. The CDR3 DNA reads TGTGCCAGCAGTGCCCCAGGCCTACAGCAACTCAAAAACATTCAGTACTTC. Its protein is CASSAPGLQQLKNIQYF.

The chain combines TRBV7-9 with TRBJ2-5; 8 bases line up with TRBD1. CDR1 is SEHNR and CDR2 is FQNEAQ in the germline V gene (reference sequence). V lost 5 bases and J lost 1; bases outside the gene matches: 12. CDR3 size: 17 residues. The CDR3 coding sequence is TGTGCCAGCAGCACCCCAGGGGGCAGTTTCTTCCAAGAGACCCAGTACTTC. Its translation is CASSTPGGSFFQETQYF.

The chain joins TRBV3-1 (or the pseudogene TRBV3-2) to TRBJ2-3, with no clear D. V shed 6 bases and J shed 4 bases, with 5 bases lying between them. This CDR3 spans 11 amino acids. Germline CDR1 and CDR2: LGHDT and YNNKEL (reference sequence). CDR3 region: CASRVADTQYF. CDR3 DNA: TGTGCCAGCAGAGTCGCAGATACGCAGTATTTT.

The chain has TRBV3-1 (or the pseudogene TRBV3-2) and TRBJ1-2; D is unclear. With 3 bases removed from V and 5 bases from J, the gap between germline ends came to 16 bases. Germline CDR1 and CDR2: LGHDT and YNNKEL (reference sequence). This CDR3 has 15 amino acids. The DNA of the CDR3 is TGTGCCAGCAGCCATCCCAGACCGCGCCCATATGGCTACACCTTC. Translating it yields CASSHPRPRPYGYTF.

The chain combines TRBV24-1 with TRBJ2-7, with unresolved D. The CDR3 sequence is 15 residues long. The V end was cut by 3 bases, the J end by 3 bases, with 14 bases between. Germline V gene sequence: CDR1 KGHDR, CDR2 SFDVKD. The CDR3 DNA reads as TGTGCCACCAGTGATCCCCGGATATCCGTCTACGAGCAGTACTTC. This encodes CATSDPRISVYEQYF.

This chain uses TRBV15 with TRBJ2-1; 7 bases are shared with TRBD2. This CDR3 has 16 amino acids. J lost 3 bases, V lost 0 bases, and 5 bases had no gene match. Germline CDR1 reads LNHNV; CDR2 reads YYDKDF (reference sequence). The CDR3 DNA sequence: TGTGCCACCAGCAGAGATCCGGCTAGCGGCTACAATGAGCAGTTCTTC. It encodes CATSRDPASGYNEQFF.

The rearrangement uses TRBV6-6 and TRBJ1-2, with no clear D. This CDR3 is 12 amino acids long. Trimming cost V 3 bases and J 2 bases, with 4 bases left between them. Germline CDR1 is MNHNY and CDR2 is SVGAGI (reference sequence). Written as DNA, the CDR3 is TGTGCCAGCAGTTATCAGAACTATGGCTACACCTTC. Translation gives CASSYQNYGYTF.

The rearrangement uses TRBV3-1 (or the pseudogene TRBV3-2) and TRBJ2-3; no definite D call. This CDR3 has 14 amino acids. V gave up 0 bases and J gave up 2 bases, with 6 bases separating them. Germline lookup yields CDR1 LGHDT and CDR2 YNNKEL (reference sequence). CDR3 amino acids: CASSQDWSTDTQYF. CDR3 DNA sequence: TGTGCCAGCAGCCAAGACTGGTCCACAGATACGCAGTATTTT.